The 8 T cell receptor beta chains below come from one sample, sequenced in a study of blood T cell repertoires in COVID-19 (TCRdb year 2020). The receptor library was made with the immunoSEQ multiplex PCR assay. In its TCRdb copy, this immuneACCESS table keeps in-frame sequences only and misses some clones. Where compared with another copy, unresolved V genes explain less than half of these, and the others have no known cause. The sample yields roughly 230,000 clones; approximately 81% were counted once. Jointly, the top ten make up less than 8.5% of the sample. Sample: PBMCs or T cells enriched from blood (not recorded which). The source is a woman in her forties or fifties who had been exposed to COVID-19.

The chain recombines TRBV7-2 with TRBJ2-7; unclear D gene. The V end was cut by 5 bases, the J end by 0 bases, with 11 bases between. This CDR3 has 14 residues. CDR1 and CDR2 from the germline V gene are SGHTA and FQGNSA. CDR3 in amino acids: CASSLSWSSYEQYF. DNA for the CDR3: TGTGCCAGCAGCCTCTCCTGGAGCTCCTACGAGCAGTACTTC. The full variable domain, rest sourced from reference TRBV7-2 and TRBJ2-7, is GAGVSQSPSNKVTEKGKDVELRCDPISGHTALYWYRQSLGQGLEFLIYFQGNSAPDKSGLPSDRFSAERTGGSVSTLTIQRTQQEDSAVYLCASSLSWSSYEQYFGPGTRLTVT.

The rearrangement joins TRBV3-1 (or the pseudogene TRBV3-2) to TRBJ1-1, with D possibly TRBD1 on 6 matching bases. The germline gives CDR1 LGHDT, CDR2 YNNKEL (reference sequence). Trimming cost V 4 bases and J 5 bases, with 17 bases left between them. CDR3 length: 15 residues. The CDR3 nucleotides are TGTGCCAGCAGCCCACGGATAGGGGGTCGGACTGAAGCTTTCTTT. The encoded protein is CASSPRIGGRTEAFF.

J is TRBJ1-5 and V is TRBV5-1; tentative D call: TRBD1 (6 bases). Trimming stripped 5 bases from V and 2 bases from J, with 11 bases between. The CDR3 length is 14 residues. Germline CDR1 SGHRS, CDR2 YFSETQ. CDR3 amino acids: CASSQQGGNQPQHF. The CDR3 bases are TGCGCCAGCAGTCAACAGGGCGGCAATCAGCCCCAGCATTTT.

A few counts support this clone. The genes are TRBV27 and TRBJ2-7, with 7 bases that match TRBD1. With 2 bases clipped from V and 1 base from J, the junction kept 5 bases outside the gene matches. Per the germline V gene, CDR1 is MNHEY and CDR2 is SMNVEV (reference sequence). This CDR3 is built from 15 residues. CDR3 nucleotides: TGTGCCAGCAGTTTAGACAGGGCGAGGTCCTACGAGCAGTACTTC. It is translated as CASSLDRARSYEQYF.

The genes are TRBV28 and TRBJ1-3; D call uncertain. Per germline, CDR1 MDHEN and CDR2 SYDVKM. Trimming pared 7 bases from V and 1 base from J, leaving 8 bases between. The CDR3 contains 13 residues. The DNA for the CDR3 is TGTGCCAGCACCGCGGGATCTGGAAACACCATATATTTT. It encodes CASTAGSGNTIYF.

The chain links TRBV23-1 to TRBJ2-1; 7 bases align to TRBD2. Being an ORF, TRBV23-1 has a function that is uncertain. Losses at the gene ends were 3 bases for V and 6 bases for J; bases not matched to a gene: 5. The CDR3 extends over 14 amino acids. CDR3 protein: CASSQSGGVNEQFF. DNA for the CDR3: TGCGCCAGCAGTCAGTCTGGGGGGGTCAATGAGCAGTTCTTC.

The chain recombines TRBV19 with TRBJ2-7; a possible D gene is TRBD1 (6 bases). CDR1 and CDR2 from the germline V gene are LNHDA and SQIVND (reference sequence). This CDR3 spans 12 amino acids. With 6 bases removed from V and 6 bases from J, the gap between germline ends came to 12 bases. The CDR3 protein is CASSLQGREQYF. CDR3 in DNA: TGTGCCAGTAGCCTACAGGGTCGCGAGCAGTACTTC.

This clone appeared once. The chain joins TRBV6-2 or TRBV6-3 to TRBJ1-2; D might be TRBD1 (5 bases). CDR3 length: 15 amino acids. Looked up from germline, CDR1 is MNHEY and CDR2 is SVGEGT. The V gene lost 2 bases and the J gene lost 4 bases, with 14 bases spanning the gap. The DNA for the CDR3 is TGTGCCAGCAGTTACCCCTCGGGACTTGTCTATGGCTACACCTTC. Translated, it gives CASSYPSGLVYGYTF.